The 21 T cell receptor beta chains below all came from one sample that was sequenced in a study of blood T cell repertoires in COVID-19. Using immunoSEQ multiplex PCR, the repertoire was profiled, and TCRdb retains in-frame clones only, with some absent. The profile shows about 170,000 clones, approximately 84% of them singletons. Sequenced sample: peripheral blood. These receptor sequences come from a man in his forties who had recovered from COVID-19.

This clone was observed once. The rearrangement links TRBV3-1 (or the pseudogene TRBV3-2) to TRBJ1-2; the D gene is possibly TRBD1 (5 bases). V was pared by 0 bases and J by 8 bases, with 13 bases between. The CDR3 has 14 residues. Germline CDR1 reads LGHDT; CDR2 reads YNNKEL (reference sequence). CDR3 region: CASSQEDPGWGYTF. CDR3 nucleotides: TGTGCCAGCAGCCAAGAAGACCCAGGGTGGGGCTACACCTTC.

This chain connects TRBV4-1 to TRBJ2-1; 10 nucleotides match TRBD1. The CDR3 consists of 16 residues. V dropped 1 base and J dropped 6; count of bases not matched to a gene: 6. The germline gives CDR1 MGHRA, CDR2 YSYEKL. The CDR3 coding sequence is TGCGCCAGCAGCCAAGGGAGGGACAGGGGCCGCAATGAGCAGTTCTTC. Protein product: CASSQGRDRGRNEQFF.

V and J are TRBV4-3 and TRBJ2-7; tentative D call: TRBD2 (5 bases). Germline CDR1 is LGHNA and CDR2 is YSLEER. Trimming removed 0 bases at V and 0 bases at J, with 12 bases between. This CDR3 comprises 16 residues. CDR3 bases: TGCGCCAGCAGCCAAGATTTCGCGGGCTTCTCCTACGAGCAGTACTTC. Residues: CASSQDFAGFSYEQYF.

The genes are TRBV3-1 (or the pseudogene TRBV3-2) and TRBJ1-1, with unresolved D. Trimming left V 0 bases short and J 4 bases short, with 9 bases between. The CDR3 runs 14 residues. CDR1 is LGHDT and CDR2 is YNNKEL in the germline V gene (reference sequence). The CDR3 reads CASSQEGGFTEAFF. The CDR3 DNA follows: TGTGCCAGCAGCCAAGAGGGAGGCTTCACTGAAGCTTTCTTT.

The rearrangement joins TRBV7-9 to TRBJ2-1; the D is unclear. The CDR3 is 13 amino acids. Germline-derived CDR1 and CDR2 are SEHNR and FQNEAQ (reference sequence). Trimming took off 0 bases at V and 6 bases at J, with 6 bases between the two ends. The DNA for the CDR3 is TGTGCCAGCAGCTTAGCTCCCCTCAATGAGCAGTTCTTC. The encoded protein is CASSLAPLNEQFF.

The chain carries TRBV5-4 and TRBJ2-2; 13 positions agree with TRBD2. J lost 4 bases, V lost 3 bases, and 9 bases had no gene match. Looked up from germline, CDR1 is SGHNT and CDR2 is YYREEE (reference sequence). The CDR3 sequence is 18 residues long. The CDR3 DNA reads TGTGCCAGCAGCTATGGACTAGCGGGGGCCCCGGGCACCGGGGAGCTGTTTTTT. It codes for CASSYGLAGAPGTGELFF. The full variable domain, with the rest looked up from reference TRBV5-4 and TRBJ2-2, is ETGVTQSPTHLIKTRGQQVTLRCSSQSGHNTVSWYQQALGQGPQFIFQYYREEENGRGNFPPRFSGLQFPNYSSELNVNALELDDSALYLCASSYGLAGAPGTGELFFGEGSRLTVL.

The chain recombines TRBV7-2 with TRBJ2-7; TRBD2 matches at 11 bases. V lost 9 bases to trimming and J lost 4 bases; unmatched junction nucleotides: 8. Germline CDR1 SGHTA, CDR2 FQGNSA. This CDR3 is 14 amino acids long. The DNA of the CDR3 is TGTGCCAGTTCTGTAGCGGGAGGGCAGTACGAGCAGTACTTC. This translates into CASSVAGGQYEQYF.

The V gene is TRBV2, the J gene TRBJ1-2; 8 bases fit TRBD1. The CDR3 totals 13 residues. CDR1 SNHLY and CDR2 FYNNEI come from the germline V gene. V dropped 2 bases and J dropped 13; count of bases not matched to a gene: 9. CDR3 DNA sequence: TGTGCCAGCAGTGAATCAGGGACAGGTCTGGGCACCTTC. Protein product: CASSESGTGLGTF. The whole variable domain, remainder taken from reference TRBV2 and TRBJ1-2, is EPEVTQTPSHQVTQMGQEVILRCVPISNHLYFYWYRQILGQKVEFLVSFYNNEISEKSEIFDDQFSVERPDGSNFTLKIRSTKLEDSAMYFCASSESGTGLGTFGSGTRLTVV.

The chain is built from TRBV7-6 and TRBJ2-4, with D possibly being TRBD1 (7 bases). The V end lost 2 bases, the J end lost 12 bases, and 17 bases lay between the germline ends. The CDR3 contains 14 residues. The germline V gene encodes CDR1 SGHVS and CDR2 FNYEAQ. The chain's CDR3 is CASSLRSGWDSQYF. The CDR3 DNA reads TGTGCCAGCAGCTTACGGAGCGGGTGGGACAGTCAGTACTTC.

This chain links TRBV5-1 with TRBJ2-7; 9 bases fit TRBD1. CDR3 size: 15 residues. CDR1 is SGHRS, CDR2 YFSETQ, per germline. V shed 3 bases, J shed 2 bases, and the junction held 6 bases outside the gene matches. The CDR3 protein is CASSWGQGLPYEQYF. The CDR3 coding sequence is TGCGCCAGCAGCTGGGGACAGGGTTTACCCTACGAGCAGTACTTC.

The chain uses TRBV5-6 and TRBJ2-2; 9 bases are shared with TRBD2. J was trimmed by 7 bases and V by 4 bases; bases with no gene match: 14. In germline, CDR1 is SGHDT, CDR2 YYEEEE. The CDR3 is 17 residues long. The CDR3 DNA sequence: TGTGCCAGCAGCCCCAGTATGTCTAGCGGGACGGTCGGGGAGCTGTTTTTT. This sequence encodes CASSPSMSSGTVGELFF. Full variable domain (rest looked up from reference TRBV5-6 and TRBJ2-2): DAGVTQSPTHLIKTRGQQVTLRCSPKSGHDTVSWYQQALGQGPQFIFQYYEEEERQRGNFPDRFSGHQFPNYSSELNVNALLLGDSALYLCASSPSMSSGTVGELFFGEGSRLTVL.

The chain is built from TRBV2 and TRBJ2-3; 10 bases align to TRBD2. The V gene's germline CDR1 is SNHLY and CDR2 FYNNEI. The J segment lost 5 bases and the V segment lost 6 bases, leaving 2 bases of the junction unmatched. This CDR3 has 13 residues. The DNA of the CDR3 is TGTGCCAGCAGCCTAGCGGGGGAAGATACGCAGTATTTT. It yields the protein CASSLAGEDTQYF.

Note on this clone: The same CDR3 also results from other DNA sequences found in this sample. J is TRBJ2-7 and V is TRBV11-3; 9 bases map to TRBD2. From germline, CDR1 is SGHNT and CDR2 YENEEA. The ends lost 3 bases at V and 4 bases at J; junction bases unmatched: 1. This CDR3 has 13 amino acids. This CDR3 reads CASSLSGGYEQYF. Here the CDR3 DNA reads TGTGCCAGCAGCTTGAGCGGGGGGTACGAGCAGTACTTC.

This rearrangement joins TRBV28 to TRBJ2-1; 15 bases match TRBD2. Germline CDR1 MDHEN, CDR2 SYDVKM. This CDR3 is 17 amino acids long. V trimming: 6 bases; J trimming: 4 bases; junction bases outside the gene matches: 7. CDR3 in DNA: TGTGCCAGCAGGTACGGACTAGCGGGAGGGCGATACAATGAGCAGTTCTTC. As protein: CASRYGLAGGRYNEQFF.

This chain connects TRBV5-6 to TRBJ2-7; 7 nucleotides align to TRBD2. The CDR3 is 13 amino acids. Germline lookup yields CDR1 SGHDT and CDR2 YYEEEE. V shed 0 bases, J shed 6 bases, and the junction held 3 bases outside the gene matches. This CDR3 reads CASSLAPGGEQYF. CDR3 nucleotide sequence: TGTGCCAGCAGCTTGGCCCCGGGGGGCGAGCAGTACTTC.

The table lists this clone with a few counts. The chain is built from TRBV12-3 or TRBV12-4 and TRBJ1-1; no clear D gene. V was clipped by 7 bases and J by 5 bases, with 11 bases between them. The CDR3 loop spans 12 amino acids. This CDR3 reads CASKDQVTEAFF. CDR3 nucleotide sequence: TGTGCCAGCAAAGATCAGGTTACTGAAGCTTTCTTT.

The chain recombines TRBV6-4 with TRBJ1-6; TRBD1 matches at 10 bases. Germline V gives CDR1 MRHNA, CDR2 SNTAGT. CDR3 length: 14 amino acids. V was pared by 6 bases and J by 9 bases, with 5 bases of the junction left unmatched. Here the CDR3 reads CASRAGQGSSPLHF. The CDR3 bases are TGTGCCAGCAGGGCGGGACAGGGGAGTTCACCCCTCCACTTT.

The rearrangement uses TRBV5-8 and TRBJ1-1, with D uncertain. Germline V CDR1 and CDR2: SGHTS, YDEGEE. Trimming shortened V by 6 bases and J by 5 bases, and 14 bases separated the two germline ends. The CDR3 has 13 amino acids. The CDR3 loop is CASIGLRRTEAFF. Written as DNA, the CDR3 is TGTGCCAGCATCGGACTCAGAAGGACTGAAGCTTTCTTT.

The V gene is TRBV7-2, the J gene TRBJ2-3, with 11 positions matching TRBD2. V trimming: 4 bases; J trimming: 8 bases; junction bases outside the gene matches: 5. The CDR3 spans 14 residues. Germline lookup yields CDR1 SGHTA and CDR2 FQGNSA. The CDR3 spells CASSSRSGGGTQYF. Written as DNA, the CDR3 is TGTGCCAGCAGCTCCCGTAGCGGGGGGGGTACGCAGTATTTT.

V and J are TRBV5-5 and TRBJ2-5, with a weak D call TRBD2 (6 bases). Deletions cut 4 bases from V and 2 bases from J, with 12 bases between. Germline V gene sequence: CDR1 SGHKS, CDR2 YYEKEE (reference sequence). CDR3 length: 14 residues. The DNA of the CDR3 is TGTGCCAGCAGCCCGGGACTGCTTCAAGAGACCCAGTACTTC. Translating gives CASSPGLLQETQYF.

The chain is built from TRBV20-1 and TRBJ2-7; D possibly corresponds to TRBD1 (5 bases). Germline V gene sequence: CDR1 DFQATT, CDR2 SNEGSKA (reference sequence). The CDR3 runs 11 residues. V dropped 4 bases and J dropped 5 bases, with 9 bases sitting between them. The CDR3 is CSAKQADEQYF. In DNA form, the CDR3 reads TGCAGTGCTAAACAGGCTGACGAGCAGTACTTC.